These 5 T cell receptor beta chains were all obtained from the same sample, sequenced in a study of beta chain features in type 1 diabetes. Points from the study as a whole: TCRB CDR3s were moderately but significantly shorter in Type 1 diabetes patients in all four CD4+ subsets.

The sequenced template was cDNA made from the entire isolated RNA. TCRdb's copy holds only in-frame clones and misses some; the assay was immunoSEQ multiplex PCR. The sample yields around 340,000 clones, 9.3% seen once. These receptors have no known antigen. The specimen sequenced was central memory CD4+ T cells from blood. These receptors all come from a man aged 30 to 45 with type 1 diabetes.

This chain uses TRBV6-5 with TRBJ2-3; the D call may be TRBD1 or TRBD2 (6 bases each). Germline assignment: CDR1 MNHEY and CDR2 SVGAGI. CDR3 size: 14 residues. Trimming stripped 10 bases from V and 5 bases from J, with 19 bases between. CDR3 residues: CATRGGVGVDTQYF. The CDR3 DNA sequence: TGTGCCACCAGGGGCGGGGTAGGGGTAGATACGCAGTATTTT.

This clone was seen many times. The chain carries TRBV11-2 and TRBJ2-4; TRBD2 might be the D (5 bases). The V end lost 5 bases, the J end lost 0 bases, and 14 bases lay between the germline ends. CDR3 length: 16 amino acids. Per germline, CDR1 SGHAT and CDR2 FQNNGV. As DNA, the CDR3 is TGTGCCAGCAGCCAACGACTAAGTAAAGCCAAAAACATTCAGTACTTC. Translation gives CASSQRLSKAKNIQYF.

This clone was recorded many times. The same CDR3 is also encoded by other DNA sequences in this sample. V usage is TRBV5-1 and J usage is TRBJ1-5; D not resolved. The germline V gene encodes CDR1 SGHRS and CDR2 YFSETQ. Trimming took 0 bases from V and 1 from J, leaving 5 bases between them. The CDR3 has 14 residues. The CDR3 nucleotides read TGCGCCAGCAGCTTGGGAGAGAGCAATCAGCCCCAGCATTTT. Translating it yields CASSLGESNQPQHF.

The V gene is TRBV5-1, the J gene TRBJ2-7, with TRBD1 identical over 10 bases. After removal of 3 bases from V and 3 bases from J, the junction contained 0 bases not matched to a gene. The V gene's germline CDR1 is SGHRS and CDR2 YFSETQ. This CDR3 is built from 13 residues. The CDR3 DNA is TGCGCCAGCAGCTGGACAGGGGGCTACGAGCAGTACTTC. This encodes CASSWTGGYEQYF.

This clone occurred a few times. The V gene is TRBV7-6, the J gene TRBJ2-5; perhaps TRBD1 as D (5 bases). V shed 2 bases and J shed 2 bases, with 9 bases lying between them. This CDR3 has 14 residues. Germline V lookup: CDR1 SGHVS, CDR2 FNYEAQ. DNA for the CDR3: TGTGCCAGCAGCTTACAGCCAGGGCAAGAGACCCAGTACTTC. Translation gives CASSLQPGQETQYF.